The T cell receptor (beta chain) described here comes from a study of blood T cell repertoires in COVID-19. Study details: Samples representing acute and convalescent COVID-19 were sourced from the United States, Italy and Spain. The analysed material was cDNA or gDNA that came from T cells, B-cell-depleted T cells, or PBMCs.

Per the authors' pipeline: Scientists estimated how many nucleated cells there were by amplifying reference gene primers. TCRdb's copy holds only in-frame clones and misses some; the assay was immunoSEQ multiplex PCR. V and J calls and clone size follow that table, whereas D and trimming were derived from the DNA. Here the sample spans roughly 140,000 clones, roughly 89% being singletons. Germline CDR1 and CDR2: SGHTA and FQGNSA. With 2 bases clipped from V and 1 base from J, the junction kept 6 bases outside the gene matches. This CDR3 comprises 17 residues. The TCR sequence derives from a woman between 35 and 50 years old with acute or convalescent COVID-19. Sequenced sample: peripheral blood. The gene calls are TRBV7-2 and TRBJ1-1; 11 bases line up with TRBD1. The DNA of the CDR3 is TGTGCCAGCAGCTTATTCCCGGGACAGGGGGGGAACACTGAAGCTTTCTTT. It yields the protein CASSLFPGQGGNTEAFF.